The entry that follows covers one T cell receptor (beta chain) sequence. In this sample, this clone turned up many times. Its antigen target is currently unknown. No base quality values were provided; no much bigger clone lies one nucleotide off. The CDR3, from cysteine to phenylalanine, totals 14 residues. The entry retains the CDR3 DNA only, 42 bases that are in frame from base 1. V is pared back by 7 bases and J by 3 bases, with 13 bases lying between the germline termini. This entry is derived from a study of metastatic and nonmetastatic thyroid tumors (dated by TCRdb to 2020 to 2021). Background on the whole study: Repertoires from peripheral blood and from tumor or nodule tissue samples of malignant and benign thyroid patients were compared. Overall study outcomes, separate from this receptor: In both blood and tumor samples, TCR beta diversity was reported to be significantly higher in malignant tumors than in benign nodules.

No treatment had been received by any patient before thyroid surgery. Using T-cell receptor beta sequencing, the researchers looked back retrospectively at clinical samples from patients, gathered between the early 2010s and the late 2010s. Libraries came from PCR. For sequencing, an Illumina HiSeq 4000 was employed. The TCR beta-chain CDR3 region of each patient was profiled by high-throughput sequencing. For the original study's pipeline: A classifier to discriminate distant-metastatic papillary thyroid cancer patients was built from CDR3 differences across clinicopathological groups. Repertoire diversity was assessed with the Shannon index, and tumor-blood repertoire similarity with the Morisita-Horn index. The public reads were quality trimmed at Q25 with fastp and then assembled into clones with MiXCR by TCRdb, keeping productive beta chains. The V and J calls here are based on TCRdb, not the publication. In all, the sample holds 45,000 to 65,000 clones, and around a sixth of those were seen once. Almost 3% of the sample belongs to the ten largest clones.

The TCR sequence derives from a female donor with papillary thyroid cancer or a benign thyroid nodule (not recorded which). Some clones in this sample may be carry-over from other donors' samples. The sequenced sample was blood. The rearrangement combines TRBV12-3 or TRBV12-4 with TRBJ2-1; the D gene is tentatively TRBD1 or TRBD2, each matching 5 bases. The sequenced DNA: TGTGCCAGCACCGACAGAGGGATCTACAATGAGCAGTTCTTC. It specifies CASTDRGIYNEQFF.